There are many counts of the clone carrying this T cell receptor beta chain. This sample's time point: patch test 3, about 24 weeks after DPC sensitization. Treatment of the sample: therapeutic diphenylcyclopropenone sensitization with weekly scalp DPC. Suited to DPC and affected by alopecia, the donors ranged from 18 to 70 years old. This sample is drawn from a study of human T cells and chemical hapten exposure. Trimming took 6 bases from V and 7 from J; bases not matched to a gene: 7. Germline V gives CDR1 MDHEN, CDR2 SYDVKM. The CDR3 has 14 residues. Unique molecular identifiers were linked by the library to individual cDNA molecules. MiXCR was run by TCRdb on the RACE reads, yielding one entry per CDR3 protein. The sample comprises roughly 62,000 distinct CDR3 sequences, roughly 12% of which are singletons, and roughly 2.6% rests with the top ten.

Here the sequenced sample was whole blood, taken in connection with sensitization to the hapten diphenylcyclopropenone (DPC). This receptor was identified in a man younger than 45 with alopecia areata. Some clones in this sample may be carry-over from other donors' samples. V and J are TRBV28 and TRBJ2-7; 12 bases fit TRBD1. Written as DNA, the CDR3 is TGTGCCAGCAGCTACGGGACAGGGGGCGGAGAGCAGTACTTC. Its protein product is CASSYGTGGGEQYF.